This TCR beta chain was retrieved from a study of T cell changes during pregnancy in multiple sclerosis (dated by TCRdb to between 2017 and 2020). In the study overall: The study looked at changes in the T cell repertoire across pregnancy in women with multiple sclerosis.

Of note for this clone: The antigen it binds to is not known. Per-base quality was not reported, and no clone a single base away is much larger than it.

Library construction relied on the immunoSEQ multiplex PCR assay. The immuneACCESS repertoire file appears here via TCRdb, limited to in-frame rearrangements. These files lack a portion of the clones; in checked studies, under half of the deficit traces to unresolved V genes, and the cause of the others is not known. The sample table shows over 80,000 clones, and around nine tenths are seen once. The ten most abundant clones make up 0.7% to 0.9% of the sample. V ends up 5 bases short and J 4 bases short, with an unmatched junction base count of 8. CDR1 and CDR2 (SGHAT, FQNNGV) derive from the germline V gene. The CDR3 measures 16 amino acids from cysteine to phenylalanine. Only the CDR3 part of the read is kept: 48 bases, read in frame from the first base.

The source is a female donor in good health, enrolled as a control in a pregnancy study. Sample: peripheral blood, taken in the second trimester of pregnancy. The chain joins TRBV11-2 to TRBJ2-1; TRBD1 agrees with 10 junctional bases. CDR3 loop: CASSRTGGNTYNEQFF. The sequenced DNA is TGTGCCAGCAGCCGGACAGGGGGTAATACTTACAATGAGCAGTTCTTC.